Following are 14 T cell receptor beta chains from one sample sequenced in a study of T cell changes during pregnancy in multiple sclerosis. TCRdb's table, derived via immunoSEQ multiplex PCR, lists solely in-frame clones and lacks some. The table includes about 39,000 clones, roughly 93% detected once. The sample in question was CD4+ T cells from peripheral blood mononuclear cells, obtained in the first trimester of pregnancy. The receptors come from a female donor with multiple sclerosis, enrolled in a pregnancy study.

The CDR3 DNA follows: TGCAGCGTTGGGACTAGCGCCGAGCAGTACTTC. It is translated as CSVGTSAEQYF. The chain employs TRBV29-1 and TRBJ2-7; 9 positions match TRBD2. Germline V gene sequence: CDR1 SQVTM, CDR2 ANQGSEA. This CDR3 comprises 11 residues. J gave up 6 bases and V 4 bases, and 1 base lay outside the gene matches.

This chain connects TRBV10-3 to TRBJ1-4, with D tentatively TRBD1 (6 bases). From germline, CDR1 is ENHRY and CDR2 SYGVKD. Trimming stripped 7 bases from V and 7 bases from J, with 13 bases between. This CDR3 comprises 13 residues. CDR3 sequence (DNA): TGTGCCATCACCCCAGGGGTTGGTGAAAAACTGTTTTTT. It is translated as CAITPGVGEKLFF.

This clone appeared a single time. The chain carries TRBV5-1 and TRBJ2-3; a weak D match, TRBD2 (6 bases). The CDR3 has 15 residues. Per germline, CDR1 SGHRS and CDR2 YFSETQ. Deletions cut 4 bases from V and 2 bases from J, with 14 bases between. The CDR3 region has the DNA TGCGCCAGCAGCCATAGCGGAGGGTCCACAGATACGCAGTATTTT. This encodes CASSHSGGSTDTQYF.

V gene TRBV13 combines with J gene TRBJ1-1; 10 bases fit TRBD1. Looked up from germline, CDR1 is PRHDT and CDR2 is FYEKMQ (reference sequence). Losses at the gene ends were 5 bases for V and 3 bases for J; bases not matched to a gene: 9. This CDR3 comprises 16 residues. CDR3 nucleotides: TGTGCCAGCAGCCTACCTAGGACAGGGGGGGACACTGAAGCTTTCTTT. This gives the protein CASSLPRTGGDTEAFF.

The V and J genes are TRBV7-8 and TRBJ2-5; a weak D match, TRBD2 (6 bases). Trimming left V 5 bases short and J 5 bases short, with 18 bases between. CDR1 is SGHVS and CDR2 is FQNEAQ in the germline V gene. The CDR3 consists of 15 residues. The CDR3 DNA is TGTGCCAGCAGCCCCCGGGGGACCCAGACGGAGACCCAGTACTTC. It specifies CASSPRGTQTETQYF.

In DNA form, the CDR3 reads TGCGCCAGCAGCTTACAACCGCCGGGACAGGGGTCCACTGAAGCTTTCTTT. Its protein is CASSLQPPGQGSTEAFF. The chain is built from TRBV5-1 and TRBJ1-1, with 10 bases that match TRBD1. The CDR3 is 17 residues long. V was clipped by 2 bases and J by 4 bases; unmatched bases: 11. The germline CDR1 and CDR2 sequences are SGHRS and YFSETQ.

The CDR3 DNA is TGTGCCAGCAGCTCCCGGCCCTTAGCGGGGGGGCCTGTGTACGCCGAGCAGTACTTC. Translation: CASSSRPLAGGPVYAEQYF. The rearrangement links TRBV7-2 to TRBJ2-7, with 11 bases that match TRBD2. V dropped 4 bases and J dropped 6; count of bases not matched to a gene: 20. Looked up from germline, CDR1 is SGHTA and CDR2 is FQGNSA. The CDR3 contains 19 residues.

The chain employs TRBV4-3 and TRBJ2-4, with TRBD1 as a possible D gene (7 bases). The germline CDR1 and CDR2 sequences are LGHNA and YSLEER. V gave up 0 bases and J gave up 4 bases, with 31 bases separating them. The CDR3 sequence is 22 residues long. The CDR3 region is CASSQEARGQGGLMGQKNIQYF. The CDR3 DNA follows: TGCGCCAGCAGCCAAGAGGCTCGCGGGCAGGGGGGACTTATGGGTCAAAAAAACATTCAGTACTTC.

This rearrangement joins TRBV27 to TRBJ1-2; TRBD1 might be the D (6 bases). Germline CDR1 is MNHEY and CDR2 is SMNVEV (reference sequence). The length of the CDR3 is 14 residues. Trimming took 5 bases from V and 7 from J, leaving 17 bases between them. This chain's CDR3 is CASSEISNRAGYTF. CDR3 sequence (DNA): TGTGCCAGCAGTGAAATAAGTAACAGGGCTGGCTACACCTTC.

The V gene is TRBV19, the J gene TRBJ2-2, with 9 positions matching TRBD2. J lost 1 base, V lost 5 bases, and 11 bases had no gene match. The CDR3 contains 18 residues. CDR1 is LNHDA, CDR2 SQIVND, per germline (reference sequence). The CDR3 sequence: CASSLLLLAGLNTGELFF. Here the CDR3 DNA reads TGTGCCAGTAGTCTCCTGCTACTAGCGGGCTTGAACACCGGGGAGCTGTTTTTT.

CDR3 nucleotide sequence: TGTGCCAGTAGTATAGACGGAGGGAGGAGGAAAGCTTTCTTT. This codes for CASSIDGGRRKAFF. The chain employs TRBV19 and TRBJ1-1, with unresolved D. Trimming shortened V by 0 bases and J by 9 bases, and 14 bases separated the two germline ends. The germline V gene has CDR1 LNHDA and CDR2 SQIVND (reference sequence). The CDR3 extends over 14 amino acids.

CDR3 DNA: TGTGCCAGCAGCTTAGGTGCGGGAGACTATAATTCACCCCTCCACTTT. Protein sequence: CASSLGAGDYNSPLHF. The rearrangement uses TRBV7-9 and TRBJ1-6; D is unclear. This CDR3 is built from 16 residues. Germline V CDR1 and CDR2: SEHNR, FQNEAQ (reference sequence). The germline V and J ends were trimmed by 1 base and 3 bases, with 10 bases remaining between them.

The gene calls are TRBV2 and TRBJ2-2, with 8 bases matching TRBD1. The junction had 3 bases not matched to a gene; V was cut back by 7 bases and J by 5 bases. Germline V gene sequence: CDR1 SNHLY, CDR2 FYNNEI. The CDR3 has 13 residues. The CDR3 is CASNGQGTGELFF. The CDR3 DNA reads TGTGCCAGCAATGGACAGGGTACCGGGGAGCTGTTTTTT.

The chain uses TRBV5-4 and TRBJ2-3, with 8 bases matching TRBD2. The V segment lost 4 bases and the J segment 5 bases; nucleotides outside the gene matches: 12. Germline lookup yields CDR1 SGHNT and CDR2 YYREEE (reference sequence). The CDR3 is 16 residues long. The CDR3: CASSPELAVREDTQYF. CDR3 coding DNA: TGTGCCAGCAGCCCCGAACTAGCGGTCCGGGAAGATACGCAGTATTTT. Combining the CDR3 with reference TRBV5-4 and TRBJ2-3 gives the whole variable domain ETGVTQSPTHLIKTRGQQVTLRCSSQSGHNTVSWYQQALGQGPQFIFQYYREEENGRGNFPPRFSGLQFPNYSSELNVNALELDDSALYLCASSPELAVREDTQYFGPGTRLTVL.